The present TCR beta chain was sequenced within a study of blood T cell repertoires in COVID-19. Study background: T cells, B-cell-depleted T cells, or PBMCs provided the cDNA or gDNA that served as material.

TCRdb's table, derived via immunoSEQ multiplex PCR, lists solely in-frame clones and lacks some. Of about 220,000 clones in the sample, about four fifths were seen once. The TCR comes from an elderly woman with acute or convalescent COVID-19. Sequences were obtained from peripheral blood.

DNA of the CDR3: TGTGCCAGCAGCGTTGACAGGGGGGAAAAACTGTTTTTT. This gives the protein CASSVDRGEKLFF. The chain has TRBV7-2 and TRBJ1-4; 9 positions agree with TRBD1. The CDR3 sequence is 13 residues long. After removal of 5 bases from V and 8 bases from J, the junction contained 3 bases not matched to a gene. Germline V gives CDR1 SGHTA, CDR2 FQGNSA.